These 17 T cell receptor beta chains originate from one sample sequenced in a study of response to subunit inactivated influenza vaccine. TCRdb itself ran the RT-PCR reads through MiXCR, one entry per CDR3 protein. The profile shows fewer than 700,000 distinct CDR3 sequences, 10% to 15% of them singletons. This sample comprised PBMCs from blood, obtained 35 to 45 days after vaccination. Receptors originate from a man between 45 and 60 years old who received an inactivated influenza vaccine.

The chain carries TRBV7-2 and TRBJ2-3; D not resolved. CDR1 and CDR2 (germline): SGHTA, FQGNSA. This CDR3 is 16 amino acids long. With 2 bases removed from V and 2 bases from J, the gap between germline ends came to 14 bases. CDR3 DNA sequence: TGTGCCAGCAGCTTATCGTCTCCACTCCACACAGATACGCAGTATTTT. It is translated as CASSLSSPLHTDTQYF.

The chain recombines TRBV11-2 with TRBJ2-1, with D tentatively TRBD2 (5 bases). Looked up from germline, CDR1 is SGHAT and CDR2 is FQNNGV. V was cut by 0 bases and J by 0 bases, with 15 bases left in between. The CDR3 loop spans 18 amino acids. The CDR3: CASSLDLRRSSSYNEQFF. CDR3 sequence (DNA): TGTGCCAGCAGCTTAGATCTGCGGAGGTCAAGCTCCTACAATGAGCAGTTCTTC.

This clonotype appeared a few times. The genes are TRBV4-1 and TRBJ1-5; 7 positions agree with TRBD1. The CDR3 loop spans 16 amino acids. Germline lookup yields CDR1 MGHRA and CDR2 YSYEKL. The V gene end was trimmed by 0 bases and the J gene end by 11 bases; junction bases not matched to a gene: 13. CDR3 sequence (DNA): TGCGCCAGCAGCCAAGAGGGGGGACAGTCCTATCGGGCCCAGCATTTT. Amino acid sequence: CASSQEGGQSYRAQHF.

V usage is TRBV12-3 or TRBV12-4 and J usage is TRBJ2-2; no reliable D call. Trimming left V 7 bases short and J 7 bases short, with 13 bases between. CDR3 length equals 13 residues. CDR3 sequence reads: CASTLGLSGELFF. CDR3 sequence (DNA): TGTGCCAGCACCCTGGGCCTCAGCGGGGAGCTGTTTTTT.

This clonotype was recorded once. This rearrangement joins TRBV6-5 to TRBJ2-3; D is perhaps TRBD2 (6 bases). The V end was cut by 2 bases, the J end by 0 bases, with 12 bases between. The CDR3 consists of 16 residues. Per the germline V gene, CDR1 is MNHEY and CDR2 is SVGAGI. CDR3 in DNA: TGTGCCAGCAGTTACGGCGGGGCTCTAAGCACAGATACGCAGTATTTT. It codes for CASSYGGALSTDTQYF.

In this sample, this clonotype turned up many times. The CDR3 DNA reads TGCAGTGCTGTACCCCACACTGAAGCTTTCTTT. This gives the protein CSAVPHTEAFF. The chain carries TRBV20-1 and TRBJ1-1, with no clear D. The germline V and J ends were trimmed by 5 bases and 3 bases, with 7 bases remaining between them. The CDR3 is 11 amino acids. Germline-derived CDR1 and CDR2 are DFQATT and SNEGSKA (reference sequence).

In nucleotides, the CDR3 is TGTGCCTGGAGCACTCCCGGCTCCCGGGCTTTCTTT. Residues: CAWSTPGSRAFF. The J gene is TRBJ1-1, the V gene TRBV30; D uncertain. V lost 3 bases to trimming and J lost 11 bases, with 16 bases between them. The CDR3 contains 12 residues. The germline V gene encodes CDR1 GTSNPN and CDR2 SVGIG (reference sequence). The full variable domain, with the rest looked up from reference TRBV30 and TRBJ1-1, is SQTIHQWPATLVQPVGSPLSLECTVEGTSNPNLYWYRQAAGRGLQLLFYSVGIGQISSEVPQNLSASRPQDRQFILSSKKLLLSDSGFYLCAWSTPGSRAFFGQGTRLTVV.

The chain joins TRBV7-3 to TRBJ2-6, with unresolved D. Per the germline V gene, CDR1 is SGHTA and CDR2 is FQGTGA. The CDR3 covers 14 residues. Trimming pared 6 bases from V and 0 bases from J, leaving 6 bases between. The DNA of the CDR3 is TGTGCCAGCAGGGCATACTCTGGGGCCAACGTCCTGACTTTC. Amino acid sequence: CASRAYSGANVLTF. Filled out from reference TRBV7-3 and TRBJ2-6, the complete variable domain reads GAGVSQTPSNKVTEKGKYVELRCDPISGHTALYWYRQSLGQGPEFLIYFQGTGAADDSGLPNDRFFAVRPEGSVSTLKIQRTERGDSAVYLCASRAYSGANVLTFGAGSRLTVL.

Only a few counts were recorded for this clonotype. This chain connects TRBV7-9 to TRBJ2-1; 8 bases line up with TRBD2. This CDR3 is built from 16 residues. Germline assignment: CDR1 SEHNR and CDR2 FQNEAQ (reference sequence). V shed 4 bases and J 4 bases; nucleotides not matched to a gene: 9. The CDR3 nucleotides are TGTGCCAGCAGCTCTTTAGCGGGACGGAGTTACAATGAGCAGTTCTTC. Translated: CASSSLAGRSYNEQFF.

J is TRBJ2-7 and V is TRBV5-1; 12 bases are shared with TRBD2. This CDR3 has 18 amino acids. J was trimmed by 3 bases and V by 4 bases; bases with no gene match: 14. The germline gives CDR1 SGHRS, CDR2 YFSETQ. CDR3: CASSPWTGRLAGDYEQYF. The CDR3 DNA reads TGCGCCAGCAGCCCATGGACGGGCAGACTAGCGGGGGACTACGAGCAGTACTTC.

This clonotype has ten or more counts. One end of the junction is discordant with germline, which a read error may explain. The J gene is TRBJ2-2, the V gene TRBV7-7, with D tentatively TRBD1 (5 bases). Looked up from germline, CDR1 is SSHAT and CDR2 is FNYEAQ (reference sequence). CDR3 length equals 13 residues. CDR3 amino acids: CASSSGLAGELFF. Here the CDR3 DNA reads TGTGCTAGCAGCTCAGGGTTGGCCGGGGAGCTGTTTTTT.

The chain combines TRBV12-3 or TRBV12-4 with TRBJ2-7; 16 nucleotides align to TRBD2. After removal of 3 bases from V and 7 bases from J, the junction contained 6 bases not matched to a gene. This CDR3 region has 16 residues. CDR3 region: CASSLGLAGGLWEQYF. As DNA, the CDR3 is TGTGCCAGCAGTTTGGGACTAGCGGGAGGGCTCTGGGAGCAGTACTTC.

This clonotype has at least ten counts. CDR3 nucleotide sequence: TGTGCCACCACAGCAGGGTCGGTCACCGGGGAGCTGTTTTTT. This translates into CATTAGSVTGELFF. The V gene is TRBV24-1, the J gene TRBJ2-2, with a weak D call TRBD1 (5 bases). Trimming left V 8 bases short and J 4 bases short, with 13 bases between. This CDR3 spans 14 amino acids. Germline-derived CDR1 and CDR2 are KGHDR and SFDVKD.

The V gene is TRBV29-1, the J gene TRBJ2-3; D might be TRBD2 (6 bases). V lost 4 bases to trimming and J lost 3 bases, with 17 bases between them. Germline CDR1 SQVTM, CDR2 ANQGSEA. The CDR3 contains 15 residues. The CDR3 sequence is CSVATALASTDTQYF. The CDR3 bases are TGCAGCGTTGCGACCGCTCTAGCGTCGACAGATACGCAGTATTTT.

The V and J genes are TRBV6-1 and TRBJ1-1, with D perhaps TRBD1 (5 bases). CDR1 is MNHNS and CDR2 is SASEGT in the germline V gene. This CDR3 comprises 17 residues. V was shortened by 0 bases and J by 4 bases, with 18 bases between the two germline ends. CDR3 coding DNA: TGTGCCAGCAGTGAAGCAGCCCCCGCAGGGCCGGGCACTGAAGCTTTCTTT. Translating it yields CASSEAAPAGPGTEAFF.

This clonotype was counted a few times. The rearrangement links TRBV5-1 to TRBJ2-3; unclear D gene. V was clipped by 0 bases and J by 2 bases, with 10 bases between them. From germline, CDR1 is SGHRS and CDR2 YFSETQ. The CDR3 extends over 15 amino acids. The CDR3 DNA sequence: TGCGCCAGCAGCTTGGGCGTCCGAGACACAGATACGCAGTATTTT. Residues: CASSLGVRDTDTQYF.

This clonotype was recorded a few times. The chain links TRBV27 to TRBJ2-7; 7 bases align to TRBD2. V lost 1 base and J lost 3; bases outside the gene matches: 21. Per the germline V gene, CDR1 is MNHEY and CDR2 is SMNVEV (reference sequence). This CDR3 contains 20 residues. CDR3 residues: CASSLFGLVIGGGPHYEQYF. The CDR3 nucleotides are TGTGCCAGCAGTTTATTTGGGCTTGTGATCGGGGGAGGGCCGCACTACGAGCAGTACTTC.